This note documents a single TCR beta chain sequence. Per germline, CDR1 SGHRS and CDR2 YFSETQ. The CDR3 length is 13 residues. V gave up 8 bases and J gave up 9 bases; unmatched junction bases: 9. Use of 60 Vbeta and 13 Jbeta primers characterized the PCR. In the authors' methods: A later analysis tallied approximately 80 million unique TCR beta chains, about 11 million of them shared. Assay used: immunoSEQ multiplex PCR; TCRdb lists only in-frame clones, some missing. The V and J calls and clone size come from that table; D and trimming were worked out from the DNA. This table holds about 150,000 clones, less than 85% found once. The data are from a study of cytomegalovirus exposure and HLA in healthy donors. Study background: Genotyping showed 81% of hundreds of donors falling in the Caucasian-associated ancestry cluster.

The sample consisted of PBMCs. The V gene is TRBV5-1, the J gene TRBJ2-1; 9 bases agree with TRBD2. This receptor was taken from a woman in her fifties or sixties in good health and CMV-seropositive. The CDR3 spells CASHSGSDGEQFF. The CDR3 nucleotides are TGCGCCAGTCATAGCGGGAGCGATGGTGAGCAGTTCTTC.